Sequencing of this TCR beta chain was carried out in a study of shared clonotypes between healthy human individuals. The study enrolled healthy HIV-negative adults without recent acute infections or vaccinations as donors. Germline V gene sequence: CDR1 MNHEY, CDR2 SMNVEV (reference sequence). This CDR3 contains 13 residues. The J segment lost 2 bases and the V segment lost 8 bases, leaving 1 base of the junction unmatched. Deep-level assay runs were performed. Assay: immunoSEQ multiplex PCR; the TCRdb copy retains only in-frame clones and omits some. This sample yields around 2.5 million clones, of which 93% are seen a single time; 0.36% belongs to the top ten.

The receptor comes from a man aged 18 to 35 in good health. Some clones in this sample may be carry-over from other donors' samples. The chain is built from TRBV27 and TRBJ2-7, with TRBD2 identical over 12 bases. Material: naive CD4+ T cells from PBMCs. Indicated subset: CD45RA+ positively selected. CDR3 DNA: TGTGCCAGCGGGACTAGCGGGCCCTACGAGCAGTACTTC. Its translation: CASGTSGPYEQYF.